Listed here are 16 T cell receptor beta chains from one sample, sequenced in a study of blood T cell repertoires in COVID-19. Clones were read by immunoSEQ multiplex PCR, and TCRdb kept only the in-frame ones, dropping some. This sample carries more than 45,000 clones, about 90% of them seen once, and the ten largest clones take around 15%. Sample: peripheral blood. These receptor sequences come from a human donor with active COVID-19. The donor label of this sample is uncertain.

CDR3 loop: CASSEPSGGFTDTQYF. The CDR3 bases are TGTGCCAGCAGCGAACCTAGCGGGGGATTCACAGATACGCAGTATTTT. The chain recombines TRBV11-2 with TRBJ2-3, with 10 bases fitting TRBD2. The CDR3 has 16 amino acids. Germline V gene lookup returns CDR1 SGHAT and CDR2 FQNNGV. After removal of 5 bases from V and 2 bases from J, the junction contained 7 bases not matched to a gene.

This rearrangement joins TRBV19 to TRBJ2-1, with unresolved D. Germline V gene data show CDR1 as LNHDA and CDR2 as SQIVND (reference sequence). Trimming pared 2 bases from V and 0 bases from J, leaving 8 bases between. There are 15 residues in the CDR3. The CDR3 DNA reads as TGTGCCAGTAGTATACTCAAGAGCTCCTACAATGAGCAGTTCTTC. Its translation: CASSILKSSYNEQFF.

This clone has just a few counts. The rearrangement joins TRBV19 to TRBJ2-2; 8 bases are a match to TRBD1. V shed 8 bases, J shed 0 bases, and the junction held 2 bases outside the gene matches. CDR1 and CDR2 (germline): LNHDA, SQIVND (reference sequence). The CDR3 loop spans 14 amino acids. The CDR3 loop is CASGGQANTGELFF. The CDR3 DNA sequence: TGTGCCAGTGGGGGACAGGCGAACACCGGGGAGCTGTTTTTT. Variable domain in full (rest from reference TRBV19 and TRBJ2-2): DGGITQSPKYLFRKEGQNVTLSCEQNLNHDAMYWYRQDPGQGLRLIYYSQIVNDFQKGDIAEGYSVSREKKESFPLTVTSAQKNPTAFYLCASGGQANTGELFFGEGSRLTVL.

About this clone: Other DNA sequences in this specimen translate into the identical CDR3. J is TRBJ1-6 and V is TRBV9; 8 bases match TRBD1. V shed 3 bases and J 7 bases; nucleotides not matched to a gene: 3. This CDR3 comprises 14 residues. Germline CDR1 is SGDLS and CDR2 is YYNGEE. The CDR3, as DNA: TGTGCCAGCAGCGGTCAGGGGGCGAATTCACCCCTCCACTTT. Protein product: CASSGQGANSPLHF.

J is TRBJ1-6 and V is TRBV7-2; 10 nucleotides agree with TRBD1. This CDR3 contains 17 residues. V was clipped by 5 bases and J by 6 bases; unmatched bases: 10. Germline CDR1 is SGHTA and CDR2 is FQGNSA. DNA for the CDR3: TGTGCCAGCAGCCTCTCCCCGGGGACAGGGGTTAATTCACCCCTCCACTTT. Encoded protein: CASSLSPGTGVNSPLHF.

The chain has TRBV12-3 or TRBV12-4 and TRBJ1-1; D uncertain. V was trimmed by 3 bases and J by 2 bases, leaving 7 bases between them. This CDR3 has 13 amino acids. The CDR3 region has the DNA TGTGCCAGCAGTTTTCTAACTAACACTGAAGCTTTCTTT. This gives the protein CASSFLTNTEAFF.

The chain employs TRBV28 and TRBJ1-5; 7 positions agree with TRBD1. Per the germline V gene, CDR1 is MDHEN and CDR2 is SYDVKM. Germline trimming cut 3 bases from V and 0 bases from J; bases unmatched to any gene: 8. The CDR3 has 17 amino acids. The CDR3 sequence: CASSLTTGTASNQPQHF. Written as DNA, the CDR3 is TGTGCCAGCAGTTTGACTACCGGGACAGCTAGCAATCAGCCCCAGCATTTT.

This chain uses TRBV19 with TRBJ2-7, with 12 bases identical to TRBD1. The V and J ends lost 10 bases and 2 bases, in that order; junction bases with no gene match: 9. The germline CDR1 and CDR2 sequences are LNHDA and SQIVND (reference sequence). The CDR3 length is 15 residues. This CDR3 is CATERGTGGTYEQYF. CDR3 nucleotides: TGTGCCACCGAGAGAGGGACAGGGGGCACCTACGAGCAGTACTTC.

The chain couples TRBV21-1 to TRBJ2-3; TRBD2, the table's D call, lacks a check against the DNA. TRBV21-1 is a pseudogene segment. The CDR3 covers 15 residues. This CDR3 reads CASTKGGPCTDTQYF. The CDR3 DNA reads as TGTGCCAGCACCAAGGGGGGGCCGTGCACAGATACGCAGTATTTT.

This chain joins TRBV19 and TRBJ1-1; 8 bases line up with TRBD1. The CDR3 has 13 amino acids. The junction had 4 bases not matched to a gene; V was cut back by 5 bases and J by 5 bases. Germline V gene lookup returns CDR1 LNHDA and CDR2 SQIVND (reference sequence). This chain's CDR3 is CASSLNRGTEAFF. The CDR3 DNA follows: TGTGCCAGTAGTCTCAACAGGGGGACTGAAGCTTTCTTT.

This chain links TRBV4-1 with TRBJ1-2; the match to TRBD1 covers 7 bases. V shed 1 base, J shed 5 bases, and the junction held 4 bases outside the gene matches. The CDR3 consists of 14 residues. Germline V CDR1 and CDR2: MGHRA, YSYEKL. The chain's CDR3 is CASSQVSQGYGYTF. The CDR3 DNA follows: TGCGCCAGCAGCCAAGTGTCACAGGGGTATGGCTACACCTTC.

A remark on this clone: The same CDR3 also results from other DNA sequences found in this sample. The gene calls are TRBV5-6 and TRBJ1-1; D remains ambiguous. The length of the CDR3 is 13 residues. Looked up from germline, CDR1 is SGHDT and CDR2 is YYEEEE. The V gene lost 3 bases and the J gene lost 5 bases, with 11 bases spanning the gap. Here the CDR3 DNA reads TGTGCCAGCAGCTCGGGAGGGCGGACTGAAGCTTTCTTT. This encodes CASSSGGRTEAFF.

The CDR3 sequence is CASSPPDRPGEQYF. The CDR3 nucleotides are TGTGCCAGCAGCCCCCCTGACAGGCCGGGGGAGCAGTACTTC. The gene calls are TRBV7-2 and TRBJ2-7, with a tentative D call TRBD1 (6 bases). From germline, CDR1 is SGHTA and CDR2 FQGNSA. V lost 5 bases and J lost 7, with 18 bases in between. CDR3 size: 14 residues.

This clone was counted once. The rearrangement joins TRBV28 to TRBJ1-2; 10 positions agree with TRBD1. From germline, CDR1 is MDHEN and CDR2 SYDVKM. V gave up 4 bases and J gave up 4 bases; unmatched junction bases: 9. This CDR3 region has 16 residues. The CDR3 sequence: CASSSTGTGALYGYTF. CDR3 sequence (DNA): TGTGCCAGCAGTTCTACCGGGACAGGGGCACTCTATGGCTACACCTTC.

The chain recombines TRBV7-9 with TRBJ2-5; D possibly corresponds to TRBD2 (6 bases). The V and J ends lost 5 bases and 1 base respectively, with 17 bases between them. Per germline, CDR1 SEHNR and CDR2 FQNEAQ (reference sequence). This CDR3 has 16 residues. The CDR3 loop is CASSTRGTAVQETQYF. The CDR3, as DNA: TGTGCCAGCAGCACCCGGGGGACCGCCGTCCAAGAGACCCAGTACTTC.

V is TRBV19 and J is TRBJ2-2, with TRBD2 matching 7 bases. Germline CDR1 and CDR2: LNHDA and SQIVND (reference sequence). CDR3 length: 16 residues. The junction had 7 bases not matched to a gene; V was cut back by 4 bases and J by 2 bases. CDR3 amino acids: CASSTAGAINTGELFF. DNA for the CDR3: TGTGCCAGTAGTACGGCGGGAGCCATTAACACCGGGGAGCTGTTTTTT.